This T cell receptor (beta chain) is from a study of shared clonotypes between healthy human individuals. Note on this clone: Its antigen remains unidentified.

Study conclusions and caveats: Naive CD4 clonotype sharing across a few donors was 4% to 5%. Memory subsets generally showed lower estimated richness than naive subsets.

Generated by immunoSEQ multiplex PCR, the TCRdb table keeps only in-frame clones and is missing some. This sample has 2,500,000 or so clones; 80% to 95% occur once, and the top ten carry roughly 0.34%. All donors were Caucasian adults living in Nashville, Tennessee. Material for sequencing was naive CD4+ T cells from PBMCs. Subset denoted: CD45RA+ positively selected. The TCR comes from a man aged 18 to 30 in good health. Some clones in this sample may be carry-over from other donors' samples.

CDR3 in amino acids: CASRKGGAKNIQYF. CDR3 sequence (DNA): TGTGCCAGCAGAAAAGGAGGAGCCAAAAACATTCAGTACTTC. The chain employs TRBV5-6 and TRBJ2-4, with D perhaps matching TRBD2 (5 bases). The CDR3 is made up of 14 amino acids. The V gene lost 5 bases and the J gene lost 0 bases, with 9 bases spanning the gap. Germline V gene sequence: CDR1 SGHDT, CDR2 YYEEEE.